These 3 T cell receptor beta chains share one sample of origin, sequenced in a study of spatial heterogeneity in lung cancer. Time point reported: blood at routine non-recurrence follow-up after resection. TCRdb analysed the 5' RACE reads with MiXCR anew, one entry per CDR3 protein. The sample lists approximately 12,000 distinct CDR3 sequences, about a tenth occurring once. Sequencing was performed on PBMCs, taken at follow-up. The receptors here all came from a female donor with early-stage non-small cell lung cancer.

This clonotype came up many times. CDR3 coding DNA: TGTGCCACCAGTGACACATGGGGCTACACCTTC. Its protein is CATSDTWGYTF. The chain is built from TRBV24-1 and TRBJ1-2; no definite D call. The length of the CDR3 is 11 residues. Trimming cost V 4 bases and J 8 bases, with 7 bases left between them. Per the germline V gene, CDR1 is KGHDR and CDR2 is SFDVKD.

This clonotype was observed many times. The CDR3 protein is CASSQGRGMPGANVLTF. The DNA of the CDR3 is TGCGCCAGCAGCCAAGGAAGAGGGATGCCCGGGGCCAACGTCCTGACTTTC. This chain joins TRBV4-3 and TRBJ2-6, with D possibly being TRBD2 (5 bases). V lost 1 base and J 4 bases, leaving 14 bases between the germline ends. There are 17 residues in the CDR3. The germline V gene encodes CDR1 LGHNA and CDR2 YSLEER.

This clonotype was seen many times. This chain uses TRBV5-1 with TRBJ2-7, with D maybe TRBD2 (6 bases). Germline lookup yields CDR1 SGHRS and CDR2 YFSETQ. Trimming left V 4 bases short and J 1 base short, with 15 bases between. The CDR3 is made up of 15 amino acids. DNA for the CDR3: TGCGCCAGCAGCCCGGGCTCGGGGAGGTCCTACGAGCAGTACGTC. The encoded protein is CASSPGSGRSYEQYV.